A selection of T cell receptor beta chains follows, all from one sample in a study of blood T cell repertoires in COVID-19. The method was immunoSEQ multiplex PCR; TCRdb's version includes in-frame clones alone and lacks a portion of them. The table records some 42,000 clones, about 85% of them present only once. Sequenced input: peripheral blood. All receptors come from a human donor in a cohort sampled during active COVID-19. The CDR3 runs from the conserved cysteine through the conserved F or W. A D gene is named only where the DNA matches it firmly. Only some rows state a clone size, as once, few, many or a class for expanded clones.

J gene: TRBJ2-3
D gene: TRBD2
clone size: .
V gene: TRBV4-2
CDR3 DNA: TGTGCCAGCAGCCAAGATGGGCGGGAGACAGATACGCAGTATTTT
CDR3 protein: CASSQDGRETDTQYF

J gene: TRBJ2-3
D gene: TRBD1
clone size: few
V gene: TRBV27
CDR3 DNA: TGTGCCAGCAGTTTGACGACAGGGGGTAGGGATACGCAGTATTTT
CDR3 protein: CASSLTTGGRDTQYF

J gene: TRBJ1-2
D gene: .
clone size: .
V gene: TRBV3-1/TRBV3-2
CDR3 DNA: TGTGCCAGCAGCCAGGGGTACCGGGGGGCGCATTATGGCTACACCTTC
CDR3 protein: CASSQGYRGAHYGYTF

J gene: TRBJ1-1
D gene: .
clone size: .
V gene: TRBV7-3
CDR3 DNA: TGTGCCAGCAGCTCAGACAGGTGGACTGAAGCTTTCTTT
CDR3 protein: CASSSDRWTEAFF

J gene: TRBJ1-1
D gene: .
clone size: .
V gene: TRBV29-1
CDR3 DNA: TGCAGCGTTGATTTTAGGGGCACTGAAGCTTTCTTT
CDR3 protein: CSVDFRGTEAFF

J gene: TRBJ1-4
D gene: .
clone size: .
V gene: TRBV6-1
CDR3 DNA: TGTGCCAGCAGTGAGTGGGGAGGTCTTGAAAAACTGTTTTTT
CDR3 protein: CASSEWGGLEKLFF

J gene: TRBJ1-6
D gene: TRBD1
clone size: once
V gene: TRBV5-1
CDR3 DNA: TGCGCCAGCAGCCCGACAGGGCCAAACTCCTATAATTCACCCCTCCACTTT
CDR3 protein: CASSPTGPNSYNSPLHF

J gene: TRBJ2-7
D gene: .
clone size: .
V gene: TRBV2
CDR3 DNA: TGTGCCAGCAGTGAAGGTATCTCCAGCTCCTACGAGCAGTACTTC
CDR3 protein: CASSEGISSSYEQYF

J gene: TRBJ1-5
D gene: TRBD1
clone size: .
V gene: TRBV2
CDR3 DNA: TGTGCCAGCAGTCAATACAGGGGTCAGCCCCAGCATTTT
CDR3 protein: CASSQYRGQPQHF

J gene: TRBJ2-3
D gene: .
clone size: .
V gene: TRBV5-4
CDR3 DNA: TGTGCCAGCAGCGTCTACAGGGCATCGGGGCGGGATACGCAGTATTTT
CDR3 protein: CASSVYRASGRDTQYF

J gene: TRBJ2-7
D gene: TRBD1
clone size: .
V gene: TRBV19
CDR3 DNA: TGTGCCAGTAGTATTACAGGGGCCAACGAGCAGTACTTC
CDR3 protein: CASSITGANEQYF

J gene: TRBJ2-5
D gene: .
clone size: .
V gene: TRBV7-2
CDR3 DNA: TGTGCCAGCAGCTTAGCGCCCTCAGGGTTCCAAGAGACCCAGTACTTC
CDR3 protein: CASSLAPSGFQETQYF

J gene: TRBJ1-1
D gene: TRBD1
clone size: .
V gene: TRBV19
CDR3 DNA: TGTGCCAGTAGTCCTCAGGGGGGTGGCACTGAAGCTTTCTTT
CDR3 protein: CASSPQGGGTEAFF

J gene: TRBJ2-6
D gene: TRBD2
clone size: .
V gene: TRBV7-9
CDR3 DNA: TGTGCCAGCTCTGGGAGGGAGAGAACCGGGGCCAACGTCCTGACTTTC
CDR3 protein: CASSGRERTGANVLTF

J gene: TRBJ2-1
D gene: TRBD1
clone size: .
V gene: TRBV28
CDR3 DNA: TGTGCCAGCAGCCTGTCCGGGACAGGGGCGCCGAAGCAGTTCTTC
CDR3 protein: CASSLSGTGAPKQFF

J gene: TRBJ1-5
D gene: .
clone size: .
V gene: TRBV9
CDR3 DNA: TGTGCCAGCAGCAGGACAGATAGCAATCAGCCCCAGCATTTT
CDR3 protein: CASSRTDSNQPQHF

J gene: TRBJ2-7
D gene: .
clone size: .
V gene: TRBV9
CDR3 DNA: TGTGCCAGCAGCGTAGTTGGCGGCGAGCAGTACTTC
CDR3 protein: CASSVVGGEQYF

J gene: TRBJ2-7
D gene: TRBD2
clone size: few
V gene: TRBV7-9
CDR3 DNA: TGTGCCAGCAGCGTAGCGGGGGGCTCCTACGAGCAGTACTTC
CDR3 protein: CASSVAGGSYEQYF

J gene: TRBJ1-6
D gene: .
clone size: .
V gene: TRBV9
CDR3 DNA: TGTGCCAGCAGCCCCTCAGGGCCCGGGCCCCTCCACTTT
CDR3 protein: CASSPSGPGPLHF

J gene: TRBJ2-2
D gene: TRBD1
clone size: .
V gene: TRBV5-6
CDR3 DNA: TGTGCCAGCAGCTTGAGGCAGGGGGTAGACGGGGAGCTGTTTTTT
CDR3 protein: CASSLRQGVDGELFF

J gene: TRBJ2-1
D gene: .
clone size: .
V gene: TRBV9
CDR3 DNA: TGTGCCAGCAGCGTAGCTCACAGGAGCTCCTACAATGAGCAGTTCTTC
CDR3 protein: CASSVAHRSSYNEQFF

J gene: TRBJ2-2
D gene: TRBD1
clone size: .
V gene: TRBV28
CDR3 DNA: TGTGCCAGCAGTTTAGGGACAGGGGTTTCCGGGGAGCTGTTTTTT
CDR3 protein: CASSLGTGVSGELFF

J gene: TRBJ2-7
D gene: TRBD1
clone size: .
V gene: TRBV30
CDR3 DNA: TGTGCCTGGAGTTCACAGGGGTGGGAGCAGTACTTC
CDR3 protein: CAWSSQGWEQYF

J gene: TRBJ2-3
D gene: TRBD2
clone size: .
V gene: TRBV18
CDR3 DNA: TGTGCCAGCTCACCCTCGGGGGGAGGAACAGATACGCAGTATTTT
CDR3 protein: CASSPSGGGTDTQYF

J gene: TRBJ2-7
D gene: TRBD1
clone size: .
V gene: TRBV5-4
CDR3 DNA: TGTGCCAGCAGGCCTGGGACAGGGGGCCCCTACGAGCAGTACTTC
CDR3 protein: CASRPGTGGPYEQYF

J gene: TRBJ2-2
D gene: TRBD2
clone size: .
V gene: TRBV6-6
CDR3 DNA: TGTGCCAGCGGGGGAGGGTACACCGGGGAGCTGTTTTTT
CDR3 protein: CASGGGYTGELFF

J gene: TRBJ2-7
D gene: TRBD1
clone size: .
V gene: TRBV5-8
CDR3 DNA: TGTGCCAGCAGCCCACGGGACAGGGGCTACGAGCAGTACTTC
CDR3 protein: CASSPRDRGYEQYF

J gene: TRBJ1-1
D gene: .
clone size: .
V gene: TRBV7-9
CDR3 DNA: TGTGCCAGCAGTAACTGGCGGGCTGAGATGAACACTGAAGCTTTCTTT
CDR3 protein: CASSNWRAEMNTEAFF

J gene: TRBJ2-4
D gene: TRBD2
clone size: .
V gene: TRBV30
CDR3 DNA: TGTGCCTACGAAATAGCGGGGGGGCTAGCCAAAAACATTCAGTACTTC
CDR3 protein: CAYEIAGGLAKNIQYF

J gene: TRBJ2-2
D gene: .
clone size: .
V gene: TRBV10-3
CDR3 DNA: TGTGCCATCAGTGCCCCCGGGACTCAAAGCACCGGGGAGCTGTTTTTT
CDR3 protein: CAISAPGTQSTGELFF

J gene: TRBJ2-1
D gene: .
clone size: few
V gene: TRBV21-1
CDR3 DNA: TGTGCCAGCCTCGGAGGGGGCCTTTACAATGAGCAGTTCTTC
CDR3 protein: CASLGGGLYNEQFF

J gene: TRBJ1-5
D gene: .
clone size: few
V gene: TRBV30
CDR3 DNA: TGTGCCTGGAGTATCCAGGGGAATCAGCCCCAGCATTTT
CDR3 protein: CAWSIQGNQPQHF